The present TCR beta chain was sequenced within a study of graft-versus-host responses after intestinal transplantation. Study in general: As for transplant type, recipients had multivisceral, liver-intestinal, or isolated intestinal grafts.

V lost 5 bases to trimming and J lost 3 bases; unmatched junction nucleotides: 6. This CDR3 is 15 amino acids long. The germline CDR1 and CDR2 sequences are SGHRS and YFSETQ. On this clone itself: The antigen remains undetermined.

Sequencing was performed with immunoSEQ multiplex PCR; in TCRdb, only in-frame clones are kept and a portion is missing. This sample yields 96,000 or so clones, of which 90% to 95% are seen a single time; around 0.17% belongs to the top ten. Here the sequenced sample was unstimulated CD4+ T cells sorted from spleen or lymph node cells, taken before intestinal transplant. The sequence derives from a human donor who received an intestinal transplant. This chain uses TRBV5-1 with TRBJ2-3, with 10 nucleotides matching TRBD2. CDR3 sequence: CASRGSGRFTDTQYF. For the CDR3, the DNA is TGCGCCAGCAGGGGTAGCGGGAGGTTTACAGATACGCAGTATTTT.